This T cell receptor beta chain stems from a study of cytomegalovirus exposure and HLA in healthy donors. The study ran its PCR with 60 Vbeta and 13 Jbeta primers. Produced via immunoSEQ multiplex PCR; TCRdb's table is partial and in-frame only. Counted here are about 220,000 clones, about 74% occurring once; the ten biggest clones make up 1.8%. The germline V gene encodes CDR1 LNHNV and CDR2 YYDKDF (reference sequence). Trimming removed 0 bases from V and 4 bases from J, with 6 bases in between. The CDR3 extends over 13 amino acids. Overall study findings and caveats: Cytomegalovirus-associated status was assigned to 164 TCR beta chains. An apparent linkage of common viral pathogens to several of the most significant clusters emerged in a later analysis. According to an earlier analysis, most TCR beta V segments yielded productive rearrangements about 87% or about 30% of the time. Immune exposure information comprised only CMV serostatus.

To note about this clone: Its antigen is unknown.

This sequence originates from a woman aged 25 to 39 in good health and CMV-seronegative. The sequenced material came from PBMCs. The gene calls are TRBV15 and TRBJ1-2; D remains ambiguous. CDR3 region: CATSRDPRYGYTF. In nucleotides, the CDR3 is TGTGCCACCAGCAGAGATCCGCGCTATGGCTACACCTTC.